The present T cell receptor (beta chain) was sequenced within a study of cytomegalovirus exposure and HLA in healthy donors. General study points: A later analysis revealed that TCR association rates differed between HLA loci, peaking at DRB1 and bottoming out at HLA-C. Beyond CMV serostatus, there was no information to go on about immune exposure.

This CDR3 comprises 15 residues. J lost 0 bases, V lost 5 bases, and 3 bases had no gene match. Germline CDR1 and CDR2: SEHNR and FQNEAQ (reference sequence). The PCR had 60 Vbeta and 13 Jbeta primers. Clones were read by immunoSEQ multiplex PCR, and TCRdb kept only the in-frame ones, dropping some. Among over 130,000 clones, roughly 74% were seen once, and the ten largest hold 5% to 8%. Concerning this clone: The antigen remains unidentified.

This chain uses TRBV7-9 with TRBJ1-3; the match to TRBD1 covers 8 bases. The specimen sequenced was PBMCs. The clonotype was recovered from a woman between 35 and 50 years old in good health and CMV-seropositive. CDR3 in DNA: TGTGCCAGCAGCGCCACAGGGGGCTCTGGAAACACCATATATTTT. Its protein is CASSATGGSGNTIYF.